This T cell receptor (beta chain) came from a study of blood T cell repertoires in COVID-19 (dated by TCRdb to between 2020 and 2021). General notes on the study: Samples covering the acute and convalescent phases of COVID-19 were provided by collaborators in the United States, Italy and Spain. The prospective study material was composed of cDNA or gDNA derived from T cells, B-cell-depleted T cells, or PBMCs. Deeply sampled blood TCRbeta repertoires from subjects exposed to, actively infected with, or recovered from COVID-19 were included in the dataset. The repertoires were released in a freely available public database intended as a resource for research on the immune response to SARS-CoV-2. Samples came from the ongoing ImmuneRACE study (first 160 participants) plus 1,254 subjects from 6 global collaborators. Sample metadata almost always included a de-identified subject ID, COVID-19 status, age in years and sex. HLA class I and class II types, where available, came from metadata supplied by the sample provider rather than from assay-based typing. Broad study findings and their caveats: The amount of clinical and demographic metadata varied by source and participant and was provided uncurated.

Sequences KGHSH (CDR1) and LQKENI (CDR2) are obtained from the germline V gene. The junction carries 14 bases between V and J, which are trimmed by 1 base and 4 bases respectively. Its CDR3 holds 16 amino acids, cysteine through phenylalanine. Of all the DNA, just the CDR3 is kept, 48 bases in frame from base 1. Details on this clone: This clone's antigen is unknown. Per-base qualities were not stored, and no clone one base away is much larger.

The collaborating institutions used their own protocols to collect whole blood in K2EDTA tubes. For TCRbeta analysis, collaborators shipped samples in one of three forms: frozen whole blood, isolated PBMCs, or DNA extracted from either of those sample types. The immunoSEQ Assay, a bias-controlled multiplex PCR, was used to amplify TCRbeta CDR3 regions from genomic DNA. The original pipeline was this. Nucleated cell counts per sample were estimated from amplification of reference gene primers within the assay. To quantify the absolute abundance of each unique TCRbeta CDR3 rearrangement, sequence reads were collapsed and filtered. Productive Simpson clonality was computed per sample as the square root of Simpson's diversity index over productive rearrangements. Entries here come from immuneACCESS through TCRdb and include only in-frame sequences with V and J called. Some clones fail to appear in such tables; in the studies checked, an unresolved V gene covers under half of the shortfall, and the cause of the remainder is unknown. For V, J and clone size, that table is used; D and trimming come from the DNA. This sample lists about 190,000 clones; about 90% were detected once. 0.62% of the sample rests with the top ten.

The rearranged chain carries TRBV18 and TRBJ1-5; the D region possibly corresponds to TRBD1 (5 bases align). This clonotype was sampled from a man aged 45-65 years with acute or convalescent COVID-19. Specimen: peripheral blood. Here the CDR3 is given as CASSPQGQGVNQPQHF. The bases read TGTGCCAGCTCACCACAGGGCCAGGGTGTAAATCAGCCCCAGCATTTT.